Following are 28 T cell receptor beta chains from one sample sequenced in a study of early T cells in non-severe SARS-CoV-2 infection. TCRdb redid the calling of the 5' RACE reads with MiXCR, one entry per CDR3 protein. The table includes about 100,000 distinct CDR3 sequences, approximately 13% detected once. The source material was whole blood. These receptors all come from an adult who was a healthcare worker with PCR-confirmed SARS-CoV-2 infection or an uninfected control (not recorded which).

J is TRBJ2-7 and V is TRBV5-8; 7 nucleotides align to TRBD1. The CDR3 has 14 residues. Germline V CDR1 and CDR2: SGHTS, YDEGEE. Trimming removed 2 bases from V and 3 bases from J; junction bases left unmatched: 5. This CDR3 reads CASSFEGGRYEQYF. The CDR3 bases are TGTGCCAGCAGCTTTGAAGGGGGCCGCTACGAGCAGTACTTC. The whole variable domain, remainder taken from reference TRBV5-8 and TRBJ2-7, is EAGVTQSPTHLIKTRGQQATLRCSPISGHTSVYWYQQALGLGLQFLLWYDEGEERNRGNFPPRFSGRQFPNYSSELNVNALELEDSALYLCASSFEGGRYEQYFGPGTRLTVT.

This clonotype came up a few times. The chain joins TRBV29-1 to TRBJ1-1; the D gene is possibly TRBD1 (6 bases). This CDR3 has 10 amino acids. The V end was cut by 7 bases, the J end by 8 bases, with 11 bases between. Germline CDR1 and CDR2: SQVTM and ANQGSEA. The CDR3 coding sequence is TGCAGCGGGGTAACAGGGGAAGCTTTCTTT. Translating gives CSGVTGEAFF.

This clonotype was found a few times. The chain has TRBV5-1 and TRBJ2-7; TRBD1 or TRBD2 may be the D gene (5 bases each). The V and J ends lost 1 base and 9 bases respectively, with 14 bases between them. This CDR3 spans 13 amino acids. From germline, CDR1 is SGHRS and CDR2 YFSETQ. The CDR3 here is CASSLQGPYGQYF. CDR3 DNA: TGCGCCAGCAGCTTGCAGGGACCCTATGGGCAGTACTTC.

A few counts support this clonotype. The chain carries TRBV28 and TRBJ1-2; D is possibly TRBD1 (5 bases). The CDR3 is 14 residues long. Trimming shortened V by 10 bases and J by 1 base, and 16 bases separated the two germline ends. Germline V gene lookup returns CDR1 MDHEN and CDR2 SYDVKM. CDR3 in amino acids: CATTGLLHNYGYTF. Here the CDR3 DNA reads TGTGCCACTACGGGACTCCTTCATAACTATGGCTACACCTTC.

This chain connects TRBV7-2 to TRBJ1-3, with 8 bases that match TRBD1. The germline gives CDR1 SGHTA, CDR2 FQGNSA. The CDR3 length is 14 residues. The V gene end was trimmed by 5 bases and the J gene end by 4 bases; junction bases not matched to a gene: 4. Here the CDR3 reads CASSATGGGNTIYF. In nucleotides, the CDR3 is TGTGCCAGCAGCGCCACAGGGGGGGGAAACACCATATATTTT. Variable domain in full (rest from reference TRBV7-2 and TRBJ1-3): GAGVSQSPSNKVTEKGKDVELRCDPISGHTALYWYRQSLGQGLEFLIYFQGNSAPDKSGLPSDRFSAERTGGSVSTLTIQRTQQEDSAVYLCASSATGGGNTIYFGEGSWLTVV.

The genes are TRBV7-8 and TRBJ2-7; D may match TRBD1 or TRBD2 (6 bases each). V was pared by 5 bases and J by 10 bases, with 12 bases between. Germline values: CDR1 SGHVS, CDR2 FQNEAQ. The CDR3 runs 11 residues. The CDR3 nucleotides are TGTGCCAGCAGCGGCTCGGGGGCCCAGTACTTC. Translating gives CASSGSGAQYF.

This clonotype was seen ten or more times. As DNA, the CDR3 is TGCAGCGCCAGGAACGGCGCGAACACTGAAGCTTTCTTT. This translates into CSARNGANTEAFF. This rearrangement joins TRBV29-1 to TRBJ1-1; D is undetermined. Germline values: CDR1 SQVTM, CDR2 ANQGSEA. The CDR3 runs to 13 residues. Trimming removed 7 bases at V and 1 base at J, with 13 bases between. Full variable domain (rest looked up from reference TRBV29-1 and TRBJ1-1): SAVISQKPSRDICQRGTSLTIQCQVDSQVTMMFWYRQQPGQSLTLIATANQGSEATYESGFVIDKFPISRPNLTFSTLTVSNMSPEDSSIYLCSARNGANTEAFFGQGTRLTVV.

This clonotype has more than one count but fewer than ten. The V gene is TRBV6-5, the J gene TRBJ1-1; weak D call: TRBD1 (5 bases). Trimming removed 2 bases at V and 1 base at J, with 8 bases between. The CDR3 runs to 14 residues. Germline values: CDR1 MNHEY, CDR2 SVGAGI. CDR3 nucleotides: TGTGCCAGCAGTTACGACAGAAGGAACACTGAAGCTTTCTTT. Translated, it gives CASSYDRRNTEAFF.

The rearrangement links TRBV7-2 to TRBJ1-2; tentatively, D is TRBD1 (5 bases). CDR3 length: 13 residues. Germline values: CDR1 SGHTA, CDR2 FQGNSA. The V and J ends lost 3 bases and 2 bases respectively, with 7 bases between them. CDR3 sequence (DNA): TGTGCCAGCAGCTTTGGGGGGAACTATGGCTACACCTTC. Amino acid sequence: CASSFGGNYGYTF.

The J gene is TRBJ1-6, the V gene TRBV3-1; 8 nucleotides match TRBD1. Germline-derived CDR1 and CDR2 are LGHDT and YNNKEL (reference sequence). V shed 4 bases and J 6 bases; nucleotides not matched to a gene: 2. The CDR3 has 14 amino acids. The DNA for the CDR3 is TGTGCCAGCAGCCCCGACAGGGGTAATTCACCCCTCCACTTT. Amino acid sequence: CASSPDRGNSPLHF. Full variable domain (rest looked up from reference TRBV3-1 and TRBJ1-6): DTAVSQTPKYLVTQMGNDKSIKCEQNLGHDTMYWYKQDSKKFLKIMFSYNNKELIINETVPNRFSPKSPDKAHLNLHINSLELGDSAVYFCASSPDRGNSPLHFGNGTRLTVT.

This clonotype was counted many times. The chain joins TRBV7-2 to TRBJ2-5; 11 bases match TRBD2. After removal of 0 bases from V and 5 bases from J, the junction contained 2 bases not matched to a gene. In germline, CDR1 is SGHTA, CDR2 FQGNSA. The CDR3 is made up of 15 amino acids. In nucleotides, the CDR3 is TGTGCCAGCAGCTTAGCCCTAGCGGGGGGTGAGACCCAGTACTTC. This encodes CASSLALAGGETQYF. The complete variable domain, with remaining parts taken from reference TRBV7-2 and TRBJ2-5, reads GAGVSQSPSNKVTEKGKDVELRCDPISGHTALYWYRQSLGQGLEFLIYFQGNSAPDKSGLPSDRFSAERTGGSVSTLTIQRTQQEDSAVYLCASSLALAGGETQYFGPGTRLLVL.

This clonotype was observed at least ten times. The chain is built from TRBV6-2 or TRBV6-3 and TRBJ2-5; D not resolved. Per germline, CDR1 MNHEY and CDR2 SVGEGT. The V gene lost 2 bases and the J gene lost 9 bases, with 10 bases spanning the gap. This CDR3 comprises 12 residues. The CDR3 DNA reads TGTGCCAGCAGTTACAACGAGGATCCCCAGTACTTC. It is translated as CASSYNEDPQYF.

This clonotype was seen more than once but under ten times. The chain couples TRBV6-5 to TRBJ1-3, with D maybe TRBD1 (5 bases). CDR3 length: 15 residues. Germline V gives CDR1 MNHEY, CDR2 SVGAGI. Trimming left V 6 bases short and J 0 bases short, with 12 bases between. The CDR3 nucleotides read TGTGCCAGCAGGTCCCCGGGGCACTCTGGAAACACCATATATTTT. Protein sequence: CASRSPGHSGNTIYF.

J is TRBJ2-1 and V is TRBV27; possible D gene TRBD1, 6 bases. V was cut by 4 bases and J by 5 bases, with 15 bases left in between. CDR3 size: 15 residues. Germline assignment: CDR1 MNHEY and CDR2 SMNVEV (reference sequence). The CDR3 loop is CASSSLQGFHNEQFF. In DNA, the CDR3 is TGTGCCAGCAGTTCCCTCCAGGGGTTTCACAATGAGCAGTTCTTC.

This clonotype was detected ten times or more. V and J are TRBV7-2 and TRBJ2-1, with D hard to call. This CDR3 is built from 13 residues. The V end was cut by 0 bases, the J end by 4 bases, with 4 bases between. The germline V gene has CDR1 SGHTA and CDR2 FQGNSA. The CDR3 sequence is CASSLARYNEQFF. CDR3 bases: TGTGCCAGCAGCTTAGCGAGATACAATGAGCAGTTCTTC.

This clonotype was detected a few times. This chain links TRBV12-3 or TRBV12-4 with TRBJ1-1; TRBD1 might be the D (5 bases). V gave up 6 bases and J gave up 0 bases, with 11 bases separating them. The CDR3 is made up of 14 amino acids. Here the CDR3 DNA reads TGTGCCAGCAGGGCCAGGGACTTGAACACTGAAGCTTTCTTT. Translated: CASRARDLNTEAFF.

J is TRBJ2-3 and V is TRBV5-1; tentatively, D is TRBD2 (5 bases). V lost 1 base and J 6 bases, leaving 15 bases between the germline ends. This CDR3 comprises 15 residues. Germline V gene sequence: CDR1 SGHRS, CDR2 YFSETQ. CDR3 in DNA: TGCGCCAGCAGCTTGTTGGATGGATCGGGGGATACGCAGTATTTT. Its protein product is CASSLLDGSGDTQYF.

V is TRBV4-1 and J is TRBJ1-2; 7 positions match TRBD1. There are 18 residues in the CDR3. Germline V gene lookup returns CDR1 MGHRA and CDR2 YSYEKL. Unmatched junction bases numbered 17, after V lost 1 base and J lost 6 bases. CDR3 sequence (DNA): TGCGCCAGCAGCCAAGTTTGGGACAGATGGGGGATGGAAAATGGCTACACCTTC. Translation gives CASSQVWDRWGMENGYTF.

The chain uses TRBV5-1 and TRBJ2-1; 9 bases fit TRBD2. The V and J ends lost 2 bases and 8 bases, in that order; junction bases with no gene match: 11. CDR1 and CDR2 (germline): SGHRS, YFSETQ. The CDR3 runs 16 residues. CDR3 residues: CASSLAPLAGNHEQFF. The CDR3 DNA is TGCGCCAGCAGCTTAGCTCCTCTAGCGGGGAATCATGAGCAGTTCTTC.

This clonotype was counted ten times or more. J is TRBJ1-1 and V is TRBV18, with D unresolved. The CDR3 runs to 15 residues. The germline CDR1 and CDR2 sequences are KGHSH and LQKENI. The germline V and J ends were trimmed by 4 bases and 2 bases, with 14 bases remaining between them. For the CDR3, the DNA is TGTGCCAGCTCACTCGGGAGACCAATAAACACTGAAGCTTTCTTT. Protein: CASSLGRPINTEAFF.

This clonotype was found a few times. V gene TRBV28 combines with J gene TRBJ2-7; 9 bases line up with TRBD1. CDR1 is MDHEN, CDR2 SYDVKM, per germline. The CDR3 loop spans 14 amino acids. V lost 6 bases to trimming and J lost 1 base; unmatched junction nucleotides: 4. The DNA for the CDR3 is TGTGCCAGCAGAAGACAGGGGGGATCCTACGAGCAGTACTTC. Translation gives CASRRQGGSYEQYF. Variable domain in full (rest from reference TRBV28 and TRBJ2-7): DVKVTQSSRYLVKRTGEKVFLECVQDMDHENMFWYRQDPGLGLRLIYFSYDVKMKEKGDIPEGYSVSREKKERFSLILESASTNQTSMYLCASRRQGGSYEQYFGPGTRLTVT.

This clonotype showed up just a few times. The J gene is TRBJ2-5, the V gene TRBV18, with D possibly TRBD2 on 5 matching bases. The CDR3 spans 14 residues. Germline CDR1 and CDR2: KGHSH and LQKENI. V was clipped by 3 bases and J by 1 base, with 9 bases between them. CDR3 nucleotides: TGTGCCAGCTCACCGCGGCGGGCCCAAGAGACCCAGTACTTC. Translating gives CASSPRRAQETQYF.

This clonotype has at least ten counts. The chain combines TRBV7-6 with TRBJ2-5, with 7 bases identical to TRBD2. CDR1 SGHVS and CDR2 FNYEAQ come from the germline V gene. V lost 5 bases, J lost 5 bases, and 20 bases stayed unmatched. The CDR3 totals 18 residues. In DNA form, the CDR3 reads TGTGCCAGCAGCCAACAACCCGGGGGACTAACCGGGCTGGAGACCCAGTACTTC. Its protein is CASSQQPGGLTGLETQYF.

J is TRBJ1-2 and V is TRBV5-1, with D perhaps TRBD1 (5 bases). Germline CDR1 is SGHRS and CDR2 is YFSETQ. The V end lost 2 bases, the J end lost 8 bases, and 19 bases lay between the germline ends. The CDR3 contains 15 residues. Written as DNA, the CDR3 is TGCGCCAGCAGCTTCCGACCCGGGGGTACGGTAGGCTACACCTTC. Amino acid sequence: CASSFRPGGTVGYTF.

This clonotype has a count of ten or more. The rearrangement links TRBV7-8 to TRBJ2-4; the D gene is possibly TRBD1 (6 bases). CDR3 size: 14 residues. V dropped 4 bases and J dropped 7 bases, with 14 bases sitting between them. Germline-derived CDR1 and CDR2 are SGHVS and FQNEAQ. The CDR3, as DNA: TGTGCCAGCAGCTCGAAACGACAGGATAACATTCAGTACTTC. Translated, it gives CASSSKRQDNIQYF.

V usage is TRBV7-2 and J usage is TRBJ2-1, with D possibly being TRBD1 (5 bases). The CDR3 runs 14 residues. V lost 5 bases and J lost 4, with 12 bases in between. Germline V gene lookup returns CDR1 SGHTA and CDR2 FQGNSA. The CDR3 nucleotides are TGTGCCAGCAGCGCCTACACAGGTTACAATGAGCAGTTCTTC. Protein: CASSAYTGYNEQFF.

This clonotype turned up a few times. The chain is built from TRBV12-3 or TRBV12-4 and TRBJ1-2, with D perhaps TRBD1 (5 bases). Trimming removed 5 bases at V and 4 bases at J, with 11 bases between. The CDR3 covers 13 residues. The CDR3 region is CASSGQGGYGYTF. DNA of the CDR3: TGTGCCAGCAGTGGCCAGGGCGGCTATGGCTACACCTTC.

Only a few counts were recorded for this clonotype. The chain is built from TRBV7-9 and TRBJ2-4; possible D gene TRBD2, 5 bases. The CDR3 is 13 amino acids. V was shortened by 5 bases and J by 9 bases, with 14 bases between the two germline ends. CDR1 SEHNR and CDR2 FQNEAQ come from the germline V gene (reference sequence). DNA for the CDR3: TGTGCCAGCAGCCCCCGCGTAGAGGGCATTCAGTACTTC. Protein: CASSPRVEGIQYF.